The present TCR beta chain was sequenced within a study of vaccination and CD4 T cells after COVID-19. To note about this clonotype: Its antigen is unknown.

The sample's treatment: roughly 11-day PBMC culture with coronavirus spike peptide pools or control peptides (ViraFEST assay). The CDR3 totals 14 residues. Germline V CDR1 and CDR2: SNHLY, FYNNEI. Trimming took 8 bases from V and 4 from J; bases not matched to a gene: 9. The assay that was used to sequence DNA from cultured CD4+ T cells was the Oncomine TCR Beta short-read assay. TCRdb reanalysed the PCR reads using MiXCR and keeps one entry per CDR3 protein. The sample lists about 20,000 distinct CDR3 sequences; roughly half were seen once. The chain carries TRBV2 and TRBJ1-1, with TRBD1 matching 8 bases. The clonotype originates from a human donor who had recovered from COVID-19. Specimen: CD4+ T cells from blood, cultured in vitro. CDR3 bases: TGTGCCAGCGCTGATCGCACAGGGGGCACTGAAGCTTTCTTT. Amino acids: CASADRTGGTEAFF.